The rows below give T cell receptor beta chains drawn from one sample of a study of control samples from healthy donors and cancer patients. Profiling relied on immunoSEQ multiplex PCR, and the TCRdb table lists in-frame clones only, not all of them. The sample records tens of thousands of clones, around 87% being singletons. Sequencing was done on a sample of blood. The receptors here all came from a man between 50 and 59 years old in good health. CDR3s include the opening cysteine and the closing phenylalanine or tryptophan. Fields, in order: D gene, V gene, J gene, clone size, CDR3 DNA, CDR3 protein. D genes are given only for firm matches. Clone size is shown for a subset of rows, as once, few, many or a class of expanded clone.

D gene: -; V gene: TRBV30; J gene: TRBJ1-4; clone size: -; CDR3 DNA: TGTGCCTGGAGGAGACGGATCTTGAATGAAAAACTGTTTTTT; CDR3 protein: CAWRRRILNEKLFF
D gene: -; V gene: TRBV9; J gene: TRBJ1-3; clone size: -; CDR3 DNA: TGTGCCAGCAGCGTAGGAGGGATGGGAAACACCATATATTTT; CDR3 protein: CASSVGGMGNTIYF
D gene: TRBD2; V gene: TRBV19; J gene: TRBJ2-3; clone size: -; CDR3 DNA: TGTGCCAGTAGTATTGGGGGAGGGTCCCTATTGGATACGCAGTATTTT; CDR3 protein: CASSIGGGSLLDTQYF
D gene: -; V gene: TRBV14; J gene: TRBJ2-5; clone size: -; CDR3 DNA: TGTGCCAGCAGCCAAGATCGACGAGTGGACACCCAAGAGACCCAGTACTTC; CDR3 protein: CASSQDRRVDTQETQYF
D gene: -; V gene: TRBV27; J gene: TRBJ2-1; clone size: -; CDR3 DNA: TGTGCCAGCAGTTCCCCGACACTACCCCCGTACAATGAGCAGTTCTTC; CDR3 protein: CASSSPTLPPYNEQFF
D gene: -; V gene: TRBV27; J gene: TRBJ1-1; clone size: -; CDR3 DNA: TGTGCCAGCAGCTTATCGCCGGGGACTGAAGCTTTCTTT; CDR3 protein: CASSLSPGTEAFF
D gene: TRBD2; V gene: TRBV7-2; J gene: TRBJ2-3; clone size: -; CDR3 DNA: TGTGCCAGCAGCCCCCCCAGCGGGAGGGGCACAGATACGCAGTATTTT; CDR3 protein: CASSPPSGRGTDTQYF
D gene: TRBD1; V gene: TRBV5-1; J gene: TRBJ2-5; clone size: -; CDR3 DNA: TGCGCCAGCAGCTTGAGTGGGACAGGGGAAATCAAGACCCAGTACTTC; CDR3 protein: CASSLSGTGEIKTQYF
D gene: TRBD1; V gene: TRBV7-7; J gene: TRBJ2-1; clone size: -; CDR3 DNA: TGTGCCAGCAGTGAGACAGGGAGCTCCTACAATGAGCAGTTCTTC; CDR3 protein: CASSETGSSYNEQFF
D gene: TRBD2; V gene: TRBV9; J gene: TRBJ2-3; clone size: once; CDR3 DNA: TGTGCCAGCAGCGTAGACTTGGCGGGAGGGAGGGCAGATACGCAGTATTTT; CDR3 protein: CASSVDLAGGRADTQYF
D gene: -; V gene: TRBV19; J gene: TRBJ1-1; clone size: -; CDR3 DNA: TGTGCCAGTATGGGGGGGCAGAAAGTTGAAGCTTTCTTT; CDR3 protein: CASMGGQKVEAFF
D gene: -; V gene: TRBV5-6; J gene: TRBJ2-3; clone size: -; CDR3 DNA: TGTGCCAGCAGCTTGCTGGGACGTGGAGCGGATACGCAGTATTTT; CDR3 protein: CASSLLGRGADTQYF
D gene: TRBD1; V gene: TRBV4-1; J gene: TRBJ1-2; clone size: -; CDR3 DNA: TGCGCCAGCAGCCAAGTGGAGGGGGCAAACTATGGCTACACCTTC; CDR3 protein: CASSQVEGANYGYTF
D gene: -; V gene: TRBV5-5; J gene: TRBJ1-1; clone size: -; CDR3 DNA: TGTGCCAGCAGCTTGGCCCAGGGCTATATGAACACTGAAGCTTTCTTT; CDR3 protein: CASSLAQGYMNTEAFF
D gene: TRBD1; V gene: TRBV7-2; J gene: TRBJ1-6; clone size: -; CDR3 DNA: TGTGCCAGCAGCCCATTGGGGGTAACAGGGGAATCACCCCTCCACTTT; CDR3 protein: CASSPLGVTGESPLHF
D gene: TRBD1; V gene: TRBV4-3; J gene: TRBJ1-2; clone size: few; CDR3 DNA: TGCGCCAGCAGCCAAGAAAGGGGGCAGAAATATGGAGGCTACACCTTC; CDR3 protein: CASSQERGQKYGGYTF
D gene: -; V gene: TRBV9; J gene: TRBJ1-2; clone size: -; CDR3 DNA: TGTGCCAGCAGCGCGACAGGTTGGGGAGGCTACACCTTC; CDR3 protein: CASSATGWGGYTF
D gene: -; V gene: TRBV5-1; J gene: TRBJ1-1; clone size: -; CDR3 DNA: TGCGCCAGCAGCCCCCACCCTACGGAGAACACTGAAGCTTTCTTT; CDR3 protein: CASSPHPTENTEAFF
D gene: TRBD1; V gene: TRBV5-1; J gene: TRBJ1-6; clone size: -; CDR3 DNA: TGCGCCAGCAGCTTGGGACAGGGCTTGAATTCACCCCTCCACTTT; CDR3 protein: CASSLGQGLNSPLHF
D gene: -; V gene: TRBV4-1; J gene: TRBJ1-5; clone size: -; CDR3 DNA: TGCGCCAGCAGCCAACAGGGAAATCAGCCCCAGCATTTT; CDR3 protein: CASSQQGNQPQHF
D gene: -; V gene: TRBV20-1; J gene: TRBJ2-1; clone size: -; CDR3 DNA: TGCAGTGCCTTCAGGGCAGGGGAGCAGTTCTTC; CDR3 protein: CSAFRAGEQFF
D gene: -; V gene: TRBV7-8; J gene: TRBJ2-5; clone size: -; CDR3 DNA: TGTGCCAGCAGCTTACTCCGATCGACAGAGGGGGCCCAGTACTTC; CDR3 protein: CASSLLRSTEGAQYF
D gene: TRBD2; V gene: TRBV7-3; J gene: TRBJ2-7; clone size: -; CDR3 DNA: TGTGCCAGCTCCTCAAGGGGCGGGAGCAGCTCCTACGAGCAGTACTTC; CDR3 protein: CASSSRGGSSSYEQYF
D gene: TRBD1; V gene: TRBV4-1; J gene: TRBJ2-3; clone size: once; CDR3 DNA: TGCGCCAGCAGCCCTAGACAGGGGCGGACAGATACGCAGTATTTT; CDR3 protein: CASSPRQGRTDTQYF
D gene: -; V gene: TRBV21-1; J gene: TRBJ1-4; clone size: -; CDR3 DNA: TGTGCCAGCAGCGACCCTCTCAGGGGGCTATGGGAAAAACTGTTTTTT; CDR3 protein: CASSDPLRGLWEKLFF
D gene: -; V gene: TRBV9; J gene: TRBJ2-3; clone size: -; CDR3 DNA: TGTGCCAGCAGCGTAGCTATGGGAGAGGGCACAGATACGCAGTATTTT; CDR3 protein: CASSVAMGEGTDTQYF
D gene: TRBD1; V gene: TRBV2; J gene: TRBJ1-2; clone size: -; CDR3 DNA: TGTGCCAGCATCCTTCCCTGGACAGGAACTAACTATGGCTACACCTTC; CDR3 protein: CASILPWTGTNYGYTF
D gene: -; V gene: TRBV10-1; J gene: TRBJ1-1; clone size: -; CDR3 DNA: TGCGCCAGCATGGGGGTAAGGGACACTGAAGCTTTCTTT; CDR3 protein: CASMGVRDTEAFF
D gene: -; V gene: TRBV29-1; J gene: TRBJ2-5; clone size: -; CDR3 DNA: TGCAGCGTTGCCGGCGACACTCAAGAGACCCAGTACTTC; CDR3 protein: CSVAGDTQETQYF
D gene: -; V gene: TRBV11-3; J gene: TRBJ2-4; clone size: -; CDR3 DNA: TGTGCCAGCAGCCCTAGGAGAGGGGCATTAGCCAAAAACATTCAGTACTTC; CDR3 protein: CASSPRRGALAKNIQYF
D gene: TRBD1; V gene: TRBV7-3; J gene: TRBJ1-1; clone size: -; CDR3 DNA: TGTGCCAGCAGCTTAAAGGGACAGTATGGTATGACTGAAGCTTTCTTT; CDR3 protein: CASSLKGQYGMTEAFF
D gene: -; V gene: TRBV2; J gene: TRBJ2-3; clone size: -; CDR3 DNA: TGTGCCAGCAATACCCCGGGCCCCATCCCAGATACGCAGTATTTT; CDR3 protein: CASNTPGPIPDTQYF
D gene: -; V gene: TRBV13; J gene: TRBJ1-6; clone size: once; CDR3 DNA: TGTGCCAGCAGCTTAGATGGGGGGCGTAATTCACCCCTCCACTTT; CDR3 protein: CASSLDGGRNSPLHF
D gene: -; V gene: TRBV19; J gene: TRBJ1-4; clone size: -; CDR3 DNA: TGTGCCAGCTGGACCTCACGGGGGGCGGAAAAACTGTTTTTT; CDR3 protein: CASWTSRGAEKLFF
D gene: -; V gene: TRBV7-2; J gene: TRBJ1-5; clone size: -; CDR3 DNA: TGTGCCAGCACCCCCCGGGCGCGGGAGCCCCAGCATTTT; CDR3 protein: CASTPRAREPQHF
D gene: -; V gene: TRBV5-8; J gene: TRBJ1-5; clone size: -; CDR3 DNA: TGTGCCAGCAGCTTGGGCTTCAATCAGCCCCAGCATTTT; CDR3 protein: CASSLGFNQPQHF
D gene: TRBD1; V gene: TRBV6-5; J gene: TRBJ1-6; clone size: -; CDR3 DNA: TGTGCCAGCAGTTGGACAGGGGGCTATAATTCACCCCTCCACTTT; CDR3 protein: CASSWTGGYNSPLHF
D gene: -; V gene: TRBV7-3; J gene: TRBJ2-3; clone size: -; CDR3 DNA: TGTGCCAGCAGCTCCGGGGCTAACACAGATACGCAGTATTTT; CDR3 protein: CASSSGANTDTQYF
D gene: TRBD2; V gene: TRBV5-1; J gene: TRBJ2-3; clone size: -; CDR3 DNA: TGCGCCAGCAGCGCTCGACTAGCGGGAGTCACAGATACGCAGTATTTT; CDR3 protein: CASSARLAGVTDTQYF
D gene: -; V gene: TRBV30; J gene: TRBJ1-5; clone size: few; CDR3 DNA: TGTGCCTGGAGTGTAGGTCAGGTCTTTAATCAGCCCCAGCATTTT; CDR3 protein: CAWSVGQVFNQPQHF
D gene: TRBD1; V gene: TRBV29-1; J gene: TRBJ2-2; clone size: -; CDR3 DNA: TGCAGCGTTCGGACAGGGAGTAACGGGGAGCTGTTTTTT; CDR3 protein: CSVRTGSNGELFF
D gene: TRBD1; V gene: TRBV6-6; J gene: TRBJ1-1; clone size: once; CDR3 DNA: TGTGCCAGCAGTTCGTCAGACAGGGGGACGGTTGAAGCTTTCTTT; CDR3 protein: CASSSSDRGTVEAFF
D gene: TRBD2; V gene: TRBV11-2; J gene: TRBJ2-1; clone size: -; CDR3 DNA: TGTGCCAGCAGCCCGGGACGGGGTTGGCGGGAGGGCCTCTACAATGAGCAGTTCTTC; CDR3 protein: CASSPGRGWREGLYNEQFF
D gene: -; V gene: TRBV2; J gene: TRBJ2-1; clone size: -; CDR3 DNA: TGTGCCAGCAGTGGGAACAGCTACAATGAGCAGTTCTTC; CDR3 protein: CASSGNSYNEQFF
D gene: -; V gene: TRBV21-1; J gene: TRBJ2-5; clone size: -; CDR3 DNA: TGTGCCAGCAGCCCATCCGGGACCTGGGAGACCCAGTACTTC; CDR3 protein: CASSPSGTWETQYF
D gene: TRBD1; V gene: TRBV2; J gene: TRBJ2-1; clone size: -; CDR3 DNA: TGTGCCAGCAGCCGGGACAGGGGGGACAATGAGCAGTTCTTC; CDR3 protein: CASSRDRGDNEQFF
D gene: TRBD1; V gene: TRBV12-3/TRBV12-4; J gene: TRBJ2-1; clone size: -; CDR3 DNA: TGTGCCAGCAAACCGGGACAGGTATCGGAGCAGTTCTTC; CDR3 protein: CASKPGQVSEQFF
D gene: -; V gene: TRBV24-1; J gene: TRBJ1-1; clone size: few; CDR3 DNA: TGTGCCACCAGTGATGTGAGGGGGACTGAAGCTTTCTTT; CDR3 protein: CATSDVRGTEAFF
D gene: TRBD1; V gene: TRBV7-2; J gene: TRBJ1-5; clone size: -; CDR3 DNA: TGTGCCAGCAGCCTTCGGACAGGGGGCTTGAGCAATCAGCCCCAGCATTTT; CDR3 protein: CASSLRTGGLSNQPQHF
D gene: -; V gene: TRBV7-9; J gene: TRBJ1-3; clone size: few; CDR3 DNA: TGTGCCAGCAGCCCAGACATATCGGGAAACACCATATATTTT; CDR3 protein: CASSPDISGNTIYF
D gene: TRBD2; V gene: TRBV4-3; J gene: TRBJ2-1; clone size: few; CDR3 DNA: TGCGCCAGCAGCCAACTAGCGGGGGGCTCCTACAATGAGCAGTTCTTC; CDR3 protein: CASSQLAGGSYNEQFF
D gene: -; V gene: TRBV3-1/TRBV3-2; J gene: TRBJ1-6; clone size: -; CDR3 DNA: TGTGCCAGCAGCCAAGATCGGGGAGGAGGTTCACCCCTCCACTTT; CDR3 protein: CASSQDRGGGSPLHF
D gene: -; V gene: TRBV6-5; J gene: TRBJ1-1; clone size: -; CDR3 DNA: TGTGCCAGCAGCAACAGCGGGACTAGGGATTTCTTT; CDR3 protein: CASSNSGTRDFF
D gene: -; V gene: TRBV4-2; J gene: TRBJ2-5; clone size: -; CDR3 DNA: TGTGCCAGCAGCCAAGAACGGCTCCTGGGGGGAGAGACCCAGTACTTC; CDR3 protein: CASSQERLLGGETQYF